This T cell receptor beta chain emerged from a study of blood T cells in healthy people across ages. A second PCR of 7 to 11 cycles used a sample-barcoded 5' primer and a J-beta primer mix. A template-switch adaptor containing 12 random nucleotides labeled each cDNA molecule. CDR3-containing paired-end reads numbering at least 2.5 million came from each sample. From the 5' RACE reads, TCRdb called clonotypes with MiXCR, one entry per CDR3 protein. The sample gives under 1,000,000 distinct CDR3 sequences, 36% of which show up once; around 13% is in the top ten. Study-wide results and caveats: Strong correlation was found linking TCR beta diversity to naive T cell percentage.

The CDR3 has 15 residues. Per germline, CDR1 SQVTM and CDR2 ANQGSEA. Trimming removed 3 bases from V and 0 bases from J, with 14 bases in between. Of note for this clonotype: Its antigen is as yet unknown.

The receptor was derived from a man aged 18 to 35 in good health. This rearrangement joins TRBV29-1 to TRBJ1-2; no reliable D call. Sequencing was carried out using blood. CDR3 coding DNA: TGCAGCGTTGATTTCGGGCAGGAAGCTAACTATGGCTACACCTTC. Translating gives CSVDFGQEANYGYTF.